Shown below are 21 T cell receptor beta chains from a single sample sequenced in a study of T cell responses to AZD1222 COVID-19 vaccine. Method: immunoSEQ multiplex PCR; TCRdb's copy keeps in-frame clones and lacks some. The sample has around 250,000 clones, approximately 93% seen once; the top ten hold 0.55%. The sample in question was peripheral blood, obtained on day 0 of AZD1222 vaccination. The receptor source for this set is an adult in good health.

The rearrangement joins TRBV9 to TRBJ1-6; TRBD1 aligns across 7 bases. The CDR3 contains 16 residues. The germline gives CDR1 SGDLS, CDR2 YYNGEE. V shed 3 bases and J 9 bases; nucleotides not matched to a gene: 12. As DNA, the CDR3 is TGTGCCAGCAGCGCGGACGGACAGGCCCGGGGTTCACCCCTCCACTTT. Encoded protein: CASSADGQARGSPLHF.

The V and J genes are TRBV28 and TRBJ1-2; tentatively, D is TRBD1 (5 bases). CDR1 is MDHEN and CDR2 is SYDVKM in the germline V gene. The CDR3 length is 13 residues. Deletions cut 6 bases from V and 8 bases from J, with 16 bases between. The CDR3 DNA reads as TGTGCCAGCAGGAAGGTAGCAGGGAGAGGCTACACCTTC. Its protein product is CASRKVAGRGYTF.

This clone showed up just once. This chain links TRBV28 with TRBJ2-1, with 13 bases lining up with TRBD2. The CDR3 extends over 16 amino acids. Trimming cost V 5 bases and J 7 bases; bases outside gene matches: 8. Germline loops: CDR1 MDHEN, CDR2 SYDVKM. The CDR3 loop reads CASSPGGLAGLNEQFF. Here the CDR3 DNA reads TGTGCCAGCAGTCCGGGGGGACTAGCGGGGCTTAATGAGCAGTTCTTC.

The gene calls are TRBV7-9 and TRBJ1-2; D gene ambiguous. Trimming removed 5 bases at V and 7 bases at J, with 5 bases between. The length of the CDR3 is 10 residues. Per the germline V gene, CDR1 is SEHNR and CDR2 is FQNEAQ (reference sequence). The CDR3 sequence is CASSPIGYTF. CDR3 DNA: TGTGCCAGCAGCCCGATTGGCTACACCTTC.

The rearrangement links TRBV3-1 (or the pseudogene TRBV3-2) to TRBJ2-7; the D gene could be TRBD1 or TRBD2 (5 bases each). The CDR3 has 14 amino acids. The ends were cut back, 1 base at V and 2 bases at J, with 9 bases in the middle. Germline-derived CDR1 and CDR2 are LGHDT and YNNKEL (reference sequence). The CDR3 DNA sequence: TGTGCCAGCAGCCAAGCGAGGGGCACCTACGAGCAGTACTTC. The encoded protein is CASSQARGTYEQYF.

J is TRBJ1-2 and V is TRBV6-5, with D perhaps matching TRBD1 (5 bases). Germline values: CDR1 MNHEY, CDR2 SVGAGI. This CDR3 has 13 residues. Trimming cost V 4 bases and J 5 bases, with 11 bases left between them. The CDR3 nucleotides read TGTGCCAGCAGTTCTGTGGGGGGATATGGCTACACCTTC. Translating it yields CASSSVGGYGYTF.

The V gene is TRBV28, the J gene TRBJ1-2; possibly TRBD1 for D (6 bases). CDR1 and CDR2 (germline): MDHEN, SYDVKM. Trimming stripped 9 bases from V and 2 bases from J, with 16 bases between. The CDR3 loop spans 14 amino acids. This CDR3 is CASTSPTGNYGYTF. CDR3 coding DNA: TGTGCCAGTACGAGCCCGACAGGAAACTATGGCTACACCTTC.

The chain uses TRBV19 and TRBJ1-6; D remains ambiguous. The CDR3 spans 15 residues. Germline V gene lookup returns CDR1 LNHDA and CDR2 SQIVND (reference sequence). The germline V and J ends were trimmed by 5 bases and 8 bases, with 16 bases remaining between them. CDR3 nucleotide sequence: TGTGCCAGTAGTGGACCCGGTAGTCGGGATTCACCCCTCCACTTT. Amino acid sequence: CASSGPGSRDSPLHF.

This clone was seen a single time. This chain uses TRBV5-1 with TRBJ1-1, with D hard to call. Trimming shortened V by 0 bases and J by 1 base, and 7 bases separated the two germline ends. There are 14 residues in the CDR3. The germline gives CDR1 SGHRS, CDR2 YFSETQ. The CDR3 spells CASSLGEGNTEAFF. CDR3 bases: TGCGCCAGCAGCTTGGGGGAGGGGAACACTGAAGCTTTCTTT.

V is TRBV6-5 and J is TRBJ1-4, with unresolved D. CDR1 and CDR2 from the germline V gene are MNHEY and SVGAGI. This CDR3 has 13 amino acids. Between the trimmed V and J ends, which lost 5 bases and 6 bases, there was a span of 10 bases. The CDR3 coding sequence is TGTGCCAGCAGTCACTACGAGGATGAAAAACTGTTTTTT. It yields the protein CASSHYEDEKLFF.

This chain links TRBV27 with TRBJ2-7; 7 bases match TRBD1. This CDR3 region has 14 residues. CDR1 is MNHEY, CDR2 SMNVEV, per germline (reference sequence). V shed 0 bases, J shed 5 bases, and the junction held 4 bases outside the gene matches. The CDR3 coding sequence is TGTGCCAGCAGTTTATCACAGGGGTTGAACGAGCAGTACTTC. Amino acids: CASSLSQGLNEQYF.

V is TRBV28 and J is TRBJ1-2; D is unresolved. V was shortened by 2 bases and J by 4 bases, with 5 bases between the two germline ends. CDR1 MDHEN and CDR2 SYDVKM come from the germline V gene. The CDR3 consists of 12 residues. The CDR3 is CASSLSPYGYTF. CDR3 bases: TGTGCCAGCAGTTTAAGCCCCTATGGCTACACCTTC.

The genes are TRBV5-1 and TRBJ2-1, with 10 bases lining up with TRBD1. The length of the CDR3 is 15 residues. With V trimmed by 6 bases and J by 8 bases, 11 bases remained unmatched. Germline loops: CDR1 SGHRS, CDR2 YFSETQ. The CDR3, as DNA: TGCGCCAGCACGGGAGGGACAGGGGTTTCGGATGAGCAGTTCTTC. It specifies CASTGGTGVSDEQFF.

A single count supports this clone. The rearrangement joins TRBV3-1 (or the pseudogene TRBV3-2) to TRBJ2-7, with D perhaps TRBD2 (6 bases). Germline CDR1 is LGHDT and CDR2 is YNNKEL (reference sequence). V was clipped by 2 bases and J by 6 bases, with 14 bases between them. This CDR3 region has 14 residues. The chain's CDR3 is CASSQWEAKPEQYF. CDR3 coding DNA: TGTGCCAGCAGCCAATGGGAGGCCAAACCCGAGCAGTACTTC.

The gene calls are TRBV5-1 and TRBJ1-2; no firm D call. V lost 0 bases and J lost 2, with 11 bases in between. From germline, CDR1 is SGHRS and CDR2 YFSETQ. CDR3 length: 15 amino acids. This CDR3 reads CASSLGPGFNYGYTF. In nucleotides, the CDR3 is TGCGCCAGCAGCTTGGGCCCAGGTTTCAACTATGGCTACACCTTC.

The CDR3 here is CASSPNTVQRSPLHF. Here the CDR3 DNA reads TGCGCCAGCAGCCCAAACACGGTACAACGGTCACCCCTCCACTTT. This chain links TRBV5-1 with TRBJ1-6, with D unresolved. Per germline, CDR1 SGHRS and CDR2 YFSETQ. CDR3 length: 15 residues. Between the trimmed V and J ends, which lost 4 bases and 10 bases, there was a span of 18 bases.

The CDR3 loop is CSASKGSNQPQHF. DNA of the CDR3: TGCAGTGCTAGTAAGGGGAGCAATCAGCCCCAGCATTTT. The chain couples TRBV20-1 to TRBJ1-5; D perhaps matches TRBD1 (5 bases). This CDR3 has 13 amino acids. V dropped 3 bases and J dropped 1 base, with 7 bases sitting between them. Germline V gene lookup returns CDR1 DFQATT and CDR2 SNEGSKA (reference sequence).

On this clone: The same CDR3 can be traced to other DNA sequences in this sample. This chain links TRBV2 with TRBJ2-2; no reliable D call. Looked up from germline, CDR1 is SNHLY and CDR2 is FYNNEI. The CDR3 extends over 12 amino acids. Trimming cost V 5 bases and J 0 bases, with 1 base left between them. This CDR3 is CASSSNTGELFF. CDR3 DNA sequence: TGTGCCAGCAGTTCGAACACCGGGGAGCTGTTTTTT.

The genes are TRBV19 and TRBJ2-4; 7 bases line up with TRBD1. The CDR3 consists of 16 residues. Trimming at V came to 1 base and at J to 0 bases, leaving 3 bases not matched to a gene. The germline CDR1 and CDR2 sequences are LNHDA and SQIVND (reference sequence). The CDR3 loop reads CASSIVAGGAKNIQYF. The CDR3 region has the DNA TGTGCCAGTAGTATAGTTGCAGGGGGAGCCAAAAACATTCAGTACTTC.

This chain connects TRBV5-8 to TRBJ2-1, with D perhaps matching TRBD1 (6 bases). This CDR3 region has 15 residues. V was pared by 4 bases and J by 2 bases, with 13 bases between. The germline V gene encodes CDR1 SGHTS and CDR2 YDEGEE. CDR3 bases: TGTGCCAGCAGCCATACAGGGAGCGCCTACAATGAGCAGTTCTTC. Translated, it gives CASSHTGSAYNEQFF.

The chain links TRBV7-6 to TRBJ2-3; D call uncertain. Germline V gene sequence: CDR1 SGHVS, CDR2 FNYEAQ. The CDR3 has 17 amino acids. V was clipped by 1 base and J by 0 bases, with 14 bases between them. For the CDR3, the DNA is TGTGCCAGCAGCTTAGAGGCGTGGCCAGCTAGCACAGATACGCAGTATTTT. It specifies CASSLEAWPASTDTQYF.